One sample yielded the 7 T cell receptor beta chains listed below, sequenced in a study of cytomegalovirus exposure and HLA in healthy donors. Researchers ran the PCR with 60 Vbeta and 13 Jbeta primers. Assay used: immunoSEQ multiplex PCR; TCRdb lists only in-frame clones, some missing. The profile shows more than 100,000 clones, around 77% of them singletons. Sequencing used PBMCs. The receptors derive from a woman aged 55-69 years in good health and CMV-seronegative.

The rearrangement links TRBV27 to TRBJ2-2, with a weak D call TRBD2 (6 bases). Trimming removed 5 bases from V and 7 bases from J, with 14 bases in between. The germline V gene has CDR1 MNHEY and CDR2 SMNVEV (reference sequence). The CDR3 extends over 14 amino acids. The CDR3 region is CASSTPTGLGELFF. The CDR3 DNA reads as TGTGCCAGCAGTACGCCGACGGGACTCGGGGAGCTGTTTTTT.

The rearrangement links TRBV5-1 to TRBJ2-1; 12 bases align to TRBD2. J was trimmed by 1 base and V by 7 bases; bases with no gene match: 6. Germline V gives CDR1 SGHRS, CDR2 YFSETQ. The length of the CDR3 is 16 residues. This CDR3 is CASGSLAGGSYNEQFF. As DNA, the CDR3 is TGCGCCAGCGGGTCACTAGCGGGGGGATCCTACAATGAGCAGTTCTTC.

V usage is TRBV9 and J usage is TRBJ2-3; TRBD1 is a possible D gene (5 bases). This CDR3 comprises 14 residues. Germline V CDR1 and CDR2: SGDLS, YYNGEE. The germline V and J ends were trimmed by 0 bases and 6 bases, with 11 bases remaining between them. The CDR3 DNA is TGTGCCAGCAGCGTAGACAGGCACACGGATACGCAGTATTTT. Protein sequence: CASSVDRHTDTQYF.

This clone has a handful of counts. The V gene is TRBV18, the J gene TRBJ1-1; TRBD1 matches at 10 bases. The CDR3 spans 15 residues. V shed 0 bases, J shed 7 bases, and the junction held 5 bases outside the gene matches. Germline-derived CDR1 and CDR2 are KGHSH and LQKENI. The CDR3 nucleotides are TGTGCCAGCTCACCACCCCTCCGGACAGGGGGTGAAGCTTTCTTT. Protein: CASSPPLRTGGEAFF.

This chain uses TRBV9 with TRBJ1-4; D is possibly TRBD1 (5 bases). From germline, CDR1 is SGDLS and CDR2 YYNGEE. The CDR3 sequence is 15 residues long. V was cut by 1 base and J by 6 bases, with 13 bases left in between. The CDR3, as DNA: TGTGCCAGCAGCGTACGGGGGGAATCACATGAAAAACTGTTTTTT. Its protein is CASSVRGESHEKLFF. The whole variable domain, filled in from reference TRBV9 and TRBJ1-4, reads DSGVTQTPKHLITATGQRVTLRCSPRSGDLSVYWYQQSLDQGLQFLIQYYNGEERAKGNILERFSAQQFPDLHSELNLSSLELGDSALYFCASSVRGESHEKLFFGSGTQLSVL.

On this clone itself: One end of the junction is discordant with germline, which a read error may explain. V usage is TRBV13 and J usage is TRBJ2-6, with a tentative D call TRBD1 (5 bases). From germline, CDR1 is PRHDT and CDR2 FYEKMQ (reference sequence). This CDR3 comprises 14 residues. CDR3 region: CASSGYSGANVLAF. CDR3 bases: TGTGCCAGCAGCGGTTACTCTGGGGCCAACGTCCTGGCTTTC.

This clone was seen only once. This chain links TRBV7-9 with TRBJ1-5; possibly TRBD1 for D (6 bases). The germline CDR1 and CDR2 sequences are SEHNR and FQNEAQ (reference sequence). There are 13 residues in the CDR3. The V end was cut by 2 bases, the J end by 7 bases, with 9 bases between. Here the CDR3 reads CASSLPGDQPQHF. CDR3 sequence (DNA): TGTGCCAGCAGCTTACCAGGGGACCAGCCCCAGCATTTT.